A selection of T cell receptor beta chains follows, all from one sample in a study of T cells expressing NK-cell markers. TCRdb re-analyzed the 5' RACE reads; it lists each CDR3 protein once, without DNA. Here the sample table reports approximately 420,000 distinct CDR3 sequences. What was sequenced was blood T cells: a sorted CD56 or NKG2C T cell subset, CD4+ or CD8+ T cells, or bulk PBMC T cells (not recorded which). The receptors here all came from a woman in her forties or fifties in good health. Both conserved end residues are part of each CDR3.

V gene	J gene	CDR3 protein
TRBV12-3/TRBV12-4	TRBJ2-5	CASTQGDQETQYF
TRBV5-4	TRBJ1-2	CASSSGREVNGYTF
TRBV4-1	TRBJ1-5	CASSPSSGSQPQHF
TRBV10-1	TRBJ2-3	CASGSARGRAPDTQYF
TRBV29-1	TRBJ2-1	CSSTLGDEQFF
TRBV10-3	TRBJ1-1	CAISRTGSGTEAFF
TRBV4-2	TRBJ2-1	CASSHPEAGVRDNEQFF
TRBV5-1	TRBJ2-7	CASSLASGTGTYEQYF
TRBV18	TRBJ1-6	CASSLRAVPYNSPLHF
TRBV10-3	TRBJ2-5	CASRDQGTEETQYF
TRBV12-3/TRBV12-4	TRBJ2-3	CASSPRLDTQYF
TRBV20-1	TRBJ2-7	CSAYGPMSAQYF
TRBV5-1	TRBJ1-1	CASSLEWGRSLMNTEAFF
TRBV5-1	TRBJ2-3	CASSHLPTTGSTDTQYF
TRBV6-5	TRBJ2-7	CASSSGQGPGEQYF
TRBV20-1	TRBJ2-1	CSHQRGAGAFYEQFF
TRBV4-1	TRBJ2-1	CASSQEGASLGDEQFF
TRBV20-1	TRBJ1-2	CSASPRGEGGYTF
TRBV4-2	TRBJ2-5	CASSQEQGAQETQYF
TRBV5-5	TRBJ2-3	CASSLRGWAGPTDTQYF
TRBV30	TRBJ1-5	CAWSVTGNQPQHF
TRBV5-1	TRBJ2-5	CASYPFSSGQETQYF
TRBV3-1	TRBJ2-3	CASSQDWGGATDTQYF